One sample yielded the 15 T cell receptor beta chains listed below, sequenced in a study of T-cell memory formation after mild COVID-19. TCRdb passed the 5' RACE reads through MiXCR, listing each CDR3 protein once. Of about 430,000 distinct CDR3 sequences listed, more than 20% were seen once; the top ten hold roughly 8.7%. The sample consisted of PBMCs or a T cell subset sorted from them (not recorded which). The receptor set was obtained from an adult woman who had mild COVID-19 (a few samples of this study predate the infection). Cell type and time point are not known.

CDR3 DNA: TGTGCCAGCAGTGGACCGGGACTAGCGGGGGCCAGAACAGATACGCAGTATTTT. It codes for CASSGPGLAGARTDTQYF. This sequence joins TRBV6-1 and TRBJ2-3, with 14 positions matching TRBD2. CDR1 is MNHNS, CDR2 SASEGT, per germline. V lost 4 bases, J lost 3 bases, and 9 bases stayed unmatched. The CDR3 loop spans 18 amino acids.

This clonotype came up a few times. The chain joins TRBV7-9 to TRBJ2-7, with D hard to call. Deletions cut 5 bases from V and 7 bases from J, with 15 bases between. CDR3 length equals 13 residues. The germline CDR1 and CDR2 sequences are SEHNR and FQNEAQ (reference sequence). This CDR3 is CASSTPVVQEQYF. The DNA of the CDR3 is TGTGCCAGCAGCACCCCGGTGGTACAGGAGCAGTACTTC.

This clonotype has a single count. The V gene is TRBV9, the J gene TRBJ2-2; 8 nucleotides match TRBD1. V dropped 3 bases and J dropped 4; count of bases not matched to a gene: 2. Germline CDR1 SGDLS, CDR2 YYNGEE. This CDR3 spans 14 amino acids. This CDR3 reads CASSAGQVTGELFF. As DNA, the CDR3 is TGTGCCAGCAGCGCGGGACAGGTCACCGGGGAGCTGTTTTTT. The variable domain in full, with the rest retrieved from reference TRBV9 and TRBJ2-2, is DSGVTQTPKHLITATGQRVTLRCSPRSGDLSVYWYQQSLDQGLQFLIQYYNGEERAKGNILERFSAQQFPDLHSELNLSSLELGDSALYFCASSAGQVTGELFFGEGSRLTVL.

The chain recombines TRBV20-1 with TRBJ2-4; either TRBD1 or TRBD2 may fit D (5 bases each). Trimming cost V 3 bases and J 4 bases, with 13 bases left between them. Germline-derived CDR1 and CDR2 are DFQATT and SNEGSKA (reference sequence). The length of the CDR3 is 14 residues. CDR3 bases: TGCAGTGCTAGGGGACGACGTGGAAAAAACATTCAGTACTTC. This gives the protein CSARGRRGKNIQYF.

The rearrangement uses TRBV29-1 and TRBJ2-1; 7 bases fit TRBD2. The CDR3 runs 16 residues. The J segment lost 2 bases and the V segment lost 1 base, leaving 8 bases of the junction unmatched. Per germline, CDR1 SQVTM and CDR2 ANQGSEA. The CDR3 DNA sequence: TGCAGCGTTGAAGGTTTGGGGGGGAGTCCCTACAATGAGCAGTTCTTC. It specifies CSVEGLGGSPYNEQFF.

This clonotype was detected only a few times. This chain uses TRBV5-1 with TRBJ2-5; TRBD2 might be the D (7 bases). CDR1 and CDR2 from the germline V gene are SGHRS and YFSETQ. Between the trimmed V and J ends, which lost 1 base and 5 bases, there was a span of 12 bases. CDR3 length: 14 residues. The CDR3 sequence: CASSLTGGHETQYF. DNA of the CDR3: TGCGCCAGCAGCTTGACGGGGGGCCATGAGACCCAGTACTTC.

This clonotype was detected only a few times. The CDR3 DNA reads as TGTGCCAGCAGTTCTCAATCCACAGGGGGCGGTGAGCAGTACTTC. Protein sequence: CASSSQSTGGGEQYF. The chain employs TRBV27 and TRBJ2-7, with TRBD1 identical over 9 bases. CDR1 and CDR2 from the germline V gene are MNHEY and SMNVEV (reference sequence). V was pared by 4 bases and J by 7 bases, with 11 bases of the junction left unmatched. The CDR3 consists of 15 residues.

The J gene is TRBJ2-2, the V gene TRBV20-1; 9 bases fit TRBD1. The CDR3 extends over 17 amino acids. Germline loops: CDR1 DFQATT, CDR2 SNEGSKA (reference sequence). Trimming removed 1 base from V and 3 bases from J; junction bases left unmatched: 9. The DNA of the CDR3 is TGCAGTGCTAGAGCGAACAGGGGGCGGAGGGACACCGGGGAGCTGTTTTTT. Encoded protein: CSARANRGRRDTGELFF.

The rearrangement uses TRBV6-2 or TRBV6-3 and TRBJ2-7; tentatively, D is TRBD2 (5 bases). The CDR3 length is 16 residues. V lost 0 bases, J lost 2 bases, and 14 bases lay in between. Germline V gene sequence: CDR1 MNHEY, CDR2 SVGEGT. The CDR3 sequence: CASSYSWEINTYEQYF. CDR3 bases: TGTGCCAGCAGTTACTCCTGGGAGATCAACACCTACGAGCAGTACTTC.

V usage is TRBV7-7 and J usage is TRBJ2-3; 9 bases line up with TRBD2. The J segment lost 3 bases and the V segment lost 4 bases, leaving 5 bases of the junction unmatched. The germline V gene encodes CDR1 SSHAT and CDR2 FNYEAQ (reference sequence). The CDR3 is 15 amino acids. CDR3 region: CASSSQAGGTDTQYF. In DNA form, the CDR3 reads TGTGCCAGCAGCTCCCAAGCGGGGGGAACAGATACGCAGTATTTT.

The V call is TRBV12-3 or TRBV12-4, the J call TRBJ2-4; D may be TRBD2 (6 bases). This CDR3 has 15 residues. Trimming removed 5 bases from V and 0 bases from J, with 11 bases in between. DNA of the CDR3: TGTGCCAGCAGTAACCGGCGGGGAGCCAAAAACATTCAGTACTTC. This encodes CASSNRRGAKNIQYF.

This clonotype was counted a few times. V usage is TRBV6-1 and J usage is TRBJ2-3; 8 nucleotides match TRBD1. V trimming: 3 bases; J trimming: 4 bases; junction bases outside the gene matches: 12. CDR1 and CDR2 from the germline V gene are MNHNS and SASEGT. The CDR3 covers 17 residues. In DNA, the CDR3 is TGTGCCAGCAGTGACCGGACAGGGACATTTGCTGCAGATACGCAGTATTTT. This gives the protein CASSDRTGTFAADTQYF.

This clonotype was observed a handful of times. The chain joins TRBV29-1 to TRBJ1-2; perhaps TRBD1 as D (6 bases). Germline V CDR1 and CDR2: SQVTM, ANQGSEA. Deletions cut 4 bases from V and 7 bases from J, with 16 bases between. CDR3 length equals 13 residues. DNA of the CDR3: TGCAGCGTTGTAACAGGGAAAGATGCTGGCTACACCTTC. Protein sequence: CSVVTGKDAGYTF.

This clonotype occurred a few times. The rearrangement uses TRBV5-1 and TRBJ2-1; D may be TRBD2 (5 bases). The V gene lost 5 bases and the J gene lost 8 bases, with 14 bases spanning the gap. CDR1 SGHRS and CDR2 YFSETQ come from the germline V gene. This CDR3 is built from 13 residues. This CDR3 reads CASRGSERYEQFF. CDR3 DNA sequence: TGCGCCAGCAGGGGTAGCGAGAGGTATGAGCAGTTCTTC. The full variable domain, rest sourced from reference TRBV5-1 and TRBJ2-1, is KAGVTQTPRYLIKTRGQQVTLSCSPISGHRSVSWYQQTPGQGLQFLFEYFSETQRNKGNFPGRFSGRQFSNSRSEMNVSTLELGDSALYLCASRGSERYEQFFGPGTRLTVL.

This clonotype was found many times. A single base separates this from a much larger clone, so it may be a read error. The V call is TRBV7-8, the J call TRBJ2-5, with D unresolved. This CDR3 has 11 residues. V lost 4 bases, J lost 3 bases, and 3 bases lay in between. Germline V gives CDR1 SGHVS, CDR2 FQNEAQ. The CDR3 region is CASSSKETQYF. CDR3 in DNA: TGTGCCAGCAGCTCCAAAGAGACCCAGTACTTC.